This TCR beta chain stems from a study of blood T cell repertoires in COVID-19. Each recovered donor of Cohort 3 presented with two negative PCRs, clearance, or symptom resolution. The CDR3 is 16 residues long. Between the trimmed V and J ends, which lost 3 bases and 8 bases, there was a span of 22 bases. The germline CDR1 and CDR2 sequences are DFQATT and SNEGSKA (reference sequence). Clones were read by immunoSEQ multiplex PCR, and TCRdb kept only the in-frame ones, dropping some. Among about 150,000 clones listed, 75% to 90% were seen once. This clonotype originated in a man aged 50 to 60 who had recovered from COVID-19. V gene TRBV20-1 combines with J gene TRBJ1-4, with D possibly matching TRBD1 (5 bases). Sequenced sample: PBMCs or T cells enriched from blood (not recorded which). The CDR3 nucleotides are TGCAGTGCTAGTGATCCCCTGGCAGGGAAGAACGAAAAACTGTTTTTT. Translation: CSASDPLAGKNEKLFF.